This T cell receptor (beta chain) was recorded in a study of blood T cell repertoires in COVID-19. Study information: COVID-19 samples from acute and convalescent phases originated in the United States, Italy and Spain. The cDNA or gDNA used as material had been derived from T cells, B-cell-depleted T cells, or PBMCs.

Authors' methods: Quantification of nucleated cells was approximated via reference gene primer amplification. Assay used: immunoSEQ multiplex PCR; TCRdb lists only in-frame clones, some missing. The V and J calls and the clone size are those of that table, but D and trimming were determined from the DNA. Here the sample spans 120,000 or so clones, around four fifths being singletons. CDR3 length: 14 amino acids. Germline CDR1 is MDHEN and CDR2 is SYDVKM. V lost 5 bases to trimming and J lost 8 bases; unmatched junction nucleotides: 4. The sequencing input was peripheral blood. The TCR originated in a human donor in a cohort sampled during active COVID-19. This chain links TRBV28 with TRBJ2-2, with 11 bases aligning to TRBD1. The CDR3 here is CASSGTGGAGELFF. The CDR3 DNA follows: TGTGCCAGCAGTGGGACAGGGGGAGCAGGGGAGCTGTTTTTT.